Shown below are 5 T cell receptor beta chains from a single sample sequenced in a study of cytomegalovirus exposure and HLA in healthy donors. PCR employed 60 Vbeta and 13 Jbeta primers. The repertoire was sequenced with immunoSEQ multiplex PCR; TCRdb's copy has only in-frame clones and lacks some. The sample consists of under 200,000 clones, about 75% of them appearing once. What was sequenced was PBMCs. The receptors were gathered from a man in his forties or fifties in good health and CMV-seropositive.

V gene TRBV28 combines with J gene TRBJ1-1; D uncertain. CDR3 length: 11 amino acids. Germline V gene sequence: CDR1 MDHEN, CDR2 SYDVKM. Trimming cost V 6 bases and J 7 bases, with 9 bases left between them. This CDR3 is CASRNRYEAFF. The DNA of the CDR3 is TGTGCCAGCAGAAATAGATATGAAGCTTTCTTT.

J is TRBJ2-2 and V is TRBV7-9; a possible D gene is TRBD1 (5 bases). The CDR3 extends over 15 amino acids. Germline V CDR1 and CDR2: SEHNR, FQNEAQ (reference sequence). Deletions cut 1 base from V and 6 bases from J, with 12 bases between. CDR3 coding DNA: TGTGCCAGCAGCTTAGTTTCAGGGCGCGCCGGGGAGCTGTTTTTT. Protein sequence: CASSLVSGRAGELFF.

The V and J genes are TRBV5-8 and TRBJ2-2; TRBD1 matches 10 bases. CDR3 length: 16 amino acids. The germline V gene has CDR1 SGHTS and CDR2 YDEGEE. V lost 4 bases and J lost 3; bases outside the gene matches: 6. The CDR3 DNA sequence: TGTGCCAGCAGCCCGGACAGGGGGAAGGACACCGGGGAGCTGTTTTTT. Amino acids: CASSPDRGKDTGELFF.

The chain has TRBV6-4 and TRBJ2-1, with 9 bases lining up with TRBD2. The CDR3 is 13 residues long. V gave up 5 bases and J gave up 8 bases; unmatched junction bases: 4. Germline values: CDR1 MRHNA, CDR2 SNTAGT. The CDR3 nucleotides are TGTGCCAGCAGTCTTCTAGCGGGACATGAGCAGTTCTTC. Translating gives CASSLLAGHEQFF.

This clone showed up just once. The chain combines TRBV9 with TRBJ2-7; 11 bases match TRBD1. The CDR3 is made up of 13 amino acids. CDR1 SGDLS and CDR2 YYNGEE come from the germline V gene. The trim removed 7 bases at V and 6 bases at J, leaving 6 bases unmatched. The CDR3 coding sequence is TGTGCCAGCGCCCGGACAGGGGGCGGCGAGCAGTACTTC. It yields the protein CASARTGGGEQYF.